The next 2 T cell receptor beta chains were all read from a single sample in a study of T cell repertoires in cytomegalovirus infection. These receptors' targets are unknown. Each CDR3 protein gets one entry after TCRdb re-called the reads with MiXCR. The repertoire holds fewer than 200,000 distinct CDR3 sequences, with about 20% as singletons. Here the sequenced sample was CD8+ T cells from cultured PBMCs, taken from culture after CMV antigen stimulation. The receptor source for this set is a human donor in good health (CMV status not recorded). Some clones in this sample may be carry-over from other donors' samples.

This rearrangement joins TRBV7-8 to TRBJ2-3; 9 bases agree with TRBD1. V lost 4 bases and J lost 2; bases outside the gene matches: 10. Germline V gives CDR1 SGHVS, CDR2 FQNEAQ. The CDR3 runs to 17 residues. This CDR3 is CASSSPEGQGNTDTQYF. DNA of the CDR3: TGTGCCAGCAGCTCCCCCGAGGGACAGGGCAACACAGATACGCAGTATTTT.

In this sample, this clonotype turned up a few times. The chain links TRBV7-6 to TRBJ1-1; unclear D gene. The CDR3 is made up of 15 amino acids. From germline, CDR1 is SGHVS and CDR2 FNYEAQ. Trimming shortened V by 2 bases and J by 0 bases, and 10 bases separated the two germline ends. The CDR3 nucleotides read TGTGCCAGCAGCTTAAGCCCCGGCCTGAACACTGAAGCTTTCTTT. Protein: CASSLSPGLNTEAFF. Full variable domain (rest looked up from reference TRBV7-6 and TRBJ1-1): GAGVSQSPRYKVTKRGQDVALRCDPISGHVSLYWYRQALGQGPEFLTYFNYEAQQDKSGLPNDRFSAERPEGSISTLTIQRTEQRDSAMYRCASSLSPGLNTEAFFGQGTRLTVV.